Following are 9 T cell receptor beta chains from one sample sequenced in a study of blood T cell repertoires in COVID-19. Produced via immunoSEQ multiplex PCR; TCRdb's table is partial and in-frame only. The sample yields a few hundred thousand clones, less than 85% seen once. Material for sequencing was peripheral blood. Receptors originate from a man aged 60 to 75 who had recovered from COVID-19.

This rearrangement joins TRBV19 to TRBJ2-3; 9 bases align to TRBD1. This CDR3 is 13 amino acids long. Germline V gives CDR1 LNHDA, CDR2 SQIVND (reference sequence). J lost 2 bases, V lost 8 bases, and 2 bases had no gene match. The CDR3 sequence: CASRDRVTDTQYF. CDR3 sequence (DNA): TGTGCCAGTCGGGACAGGGTCACAGATACGCAGTATTTT.

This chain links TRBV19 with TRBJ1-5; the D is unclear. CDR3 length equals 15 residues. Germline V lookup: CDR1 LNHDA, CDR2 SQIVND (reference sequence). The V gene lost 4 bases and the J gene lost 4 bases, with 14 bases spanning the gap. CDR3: CASSSASTGNQPQHF. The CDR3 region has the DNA TGTGCCAGTAGTAGTGCATCAACGGGTAATCAGCCCCAGCATTTT.

The CDR3 nucleotides are TGCGCCAGCAGCTTGGCCCGACTAGCGGGGGGGCGGGCCTACGAGCAGTACTTC. It translates to CASSLARLAGGRAYEQYF. The chain employs TRBV5-1 and TRBJ2-7; 14 nucleotides agree with TRBD2. The J segment lost 2 bases and the V segment lost 0 bases, leaving 7 bases of the junction unmatched. Germline CDR1 reads SGHRS; CDR2 reads YFSETQ. This CDR3 comprises 18 residues.

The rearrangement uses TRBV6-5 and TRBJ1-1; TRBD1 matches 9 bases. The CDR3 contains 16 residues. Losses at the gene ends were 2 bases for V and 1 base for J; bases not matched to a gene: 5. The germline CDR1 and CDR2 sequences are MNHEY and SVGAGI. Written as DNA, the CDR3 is TGTGCCAGCAGTTACGGGACAGGGAAGTGGAACACTGAAGCTTTCTTT. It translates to CASSYGTGKWNTEAFF.

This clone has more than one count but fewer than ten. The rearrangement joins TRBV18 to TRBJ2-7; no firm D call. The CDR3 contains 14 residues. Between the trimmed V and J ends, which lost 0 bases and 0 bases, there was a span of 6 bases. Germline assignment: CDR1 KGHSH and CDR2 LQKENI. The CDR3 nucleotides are TGTGCCAGCTCACCACCAGTCAGCTCCTACGAGCAGTACTTC. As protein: CASSPPVSSYEQYF.

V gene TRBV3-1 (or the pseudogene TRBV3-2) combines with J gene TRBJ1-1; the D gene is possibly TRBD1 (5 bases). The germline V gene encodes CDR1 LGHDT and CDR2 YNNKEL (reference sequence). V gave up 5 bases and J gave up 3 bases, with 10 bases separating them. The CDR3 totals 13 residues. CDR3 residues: CASSSDRYTEAFF. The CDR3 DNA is TGTGCCAGCAGCTCCGACAGATACACTGAAGCTTTCTTT.

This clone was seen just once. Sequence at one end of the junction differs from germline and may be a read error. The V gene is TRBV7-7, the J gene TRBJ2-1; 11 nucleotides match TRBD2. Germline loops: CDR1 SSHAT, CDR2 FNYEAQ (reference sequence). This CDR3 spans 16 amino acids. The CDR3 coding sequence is TGTGCTAGCAGCCCATCGCTAGCGGGGGGCTACAATGAGCAGTTCTTC. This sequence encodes CASSPSLAGGYNEQFF.

CDR3 loop: CASSLTGTGRESPLHF. CDR3 DNA: TGCGCCAGCAGCTTGACTGGGACAGGGAGGGAATCACCCCTCCACTTT. The chain employs TRBV5-1 and TRBJ1-6; 9 bases fit TRBD1. V lost 1 base to trimming and J lost 10 bases; unmatched junction nucleotides: 9. The CDR3 is 16 residues long. Germline V CDR1 and CDR2: SGHRS, YFSETQ.

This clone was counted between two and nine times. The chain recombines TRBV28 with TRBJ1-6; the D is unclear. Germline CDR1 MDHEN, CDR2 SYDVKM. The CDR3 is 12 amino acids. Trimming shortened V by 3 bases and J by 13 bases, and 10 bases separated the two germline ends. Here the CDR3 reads CASSFRMPPLHF. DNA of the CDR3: TGTGCCAGCAGTTTCAGAATGCCTCCCCTCCACTTT.